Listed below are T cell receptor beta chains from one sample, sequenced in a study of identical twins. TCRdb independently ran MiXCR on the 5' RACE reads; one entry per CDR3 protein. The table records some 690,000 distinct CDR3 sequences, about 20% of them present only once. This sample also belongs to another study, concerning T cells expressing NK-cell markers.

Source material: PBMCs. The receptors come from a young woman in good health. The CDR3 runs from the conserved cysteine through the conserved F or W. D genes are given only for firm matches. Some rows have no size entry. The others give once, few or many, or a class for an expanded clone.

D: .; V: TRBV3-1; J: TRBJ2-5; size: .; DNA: TGTGCCAGCAGCCAAGAAGAGGTCGACAAAGAGACCCAGTACTTC; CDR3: CASSQEEVDKETQYF
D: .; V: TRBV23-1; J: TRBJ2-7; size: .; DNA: TGCGCCAGCAGTCAATCGCACGGTTCCTACGAGCAGTACTTC; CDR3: CASSQSHGSYEQYF
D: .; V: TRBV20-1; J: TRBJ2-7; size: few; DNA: TGCAGTGCACCCGGGACAACGAGCTCCTACGAGCAGTACTTC; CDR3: CSAPGTTSSYEQYF
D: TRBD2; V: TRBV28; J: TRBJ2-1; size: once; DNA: TGTGCCAGCAGTTTAGGGTCTAGCGGGAGACGCAATGAGCAGTTCTTC; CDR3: CASSLGSSGRRNEQFF
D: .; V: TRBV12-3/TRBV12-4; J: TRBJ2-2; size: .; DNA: TGTGCCAGCAATTATATGGTGGAGTCTACCGGGGAGCTGTTTTTT; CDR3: CASNYMVESTGELFF
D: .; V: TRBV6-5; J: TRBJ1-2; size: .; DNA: TGTGCCAGCAGTTACTCGGCCAGGAACTATGGCTACACCTTC; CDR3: CASSYSARNYGYTF
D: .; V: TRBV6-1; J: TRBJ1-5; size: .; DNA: TGTGCCAGCTCCCGGACCGGGGTGAATCAGCCCCAGCATTTT; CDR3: CASSRTGVNQPQHF
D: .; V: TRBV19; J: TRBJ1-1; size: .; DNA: TGTGCCAGTAGTAATATGGCCGAAGCTTTCTTT; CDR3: CASSNMAEAFF
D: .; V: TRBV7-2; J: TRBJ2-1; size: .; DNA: TGTGCCACCCAACGGGGTTACTCCTACAATGAGCAGTTCTTC; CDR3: CATQRGYSYNEQFF
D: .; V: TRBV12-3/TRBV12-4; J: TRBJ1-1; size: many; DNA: TGTGCCAGCACCCTAAGAGTTGAAGCTTTCTTT; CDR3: CASTLRVEAFF
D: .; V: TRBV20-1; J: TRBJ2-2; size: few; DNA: TGCAGTGCTAGAGATCCCGAAGTCACCGGGGAGCTGTTTTTT; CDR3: CSARDPEVTGELFF
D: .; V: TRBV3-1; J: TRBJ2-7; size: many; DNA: TGTGCCAGCAGCCAAGTTGGCAACTACGAGCAGTACTTC; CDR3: CASSQVGNYEQYF
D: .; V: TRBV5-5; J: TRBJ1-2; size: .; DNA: TGTGCCAGCAGCCCCTGGACAGATAACTATGGCTACACCTTC; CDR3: CASSPWTDNYGYTF